A single sample gave rise to the 3 T cell receptor beta chains below, sequenced in a study of blood T cell repertoires in COVID-19. Sequencing was performed with immunoSEQ multiplex PCR; in TCRdb, only in-frame clones are kept and a portion is missing. Seen here are 55,000 to 75,000 clones, 80% to 85% observed once, and the top ten hold 9.6%. Sequencing was carried out using peripheral blood. The receptors shown here come from a man older than 75 with COVID-19, enrolled during active disease.

The chain combines TRBV6-5 with TRBJ2-2; weak D call: TRBD1 (5 bases). Germline V CDR1 and CDR2: MNHEY, SVGAGI. The CDR3 has 15 amino acids. Trimming took off 7 bases at V and 3 bases at J, with 15 bases between the two ends. In DNA, the CDR3 is TGTGCCAGCACCCTCTGGGGCGCGGACACCGGGGAGCTGTTTTTT. Protein product: CASTLWGADTGELFF.

The chain recombines TRBV3-1 (or the pseudogene TRBV3-2) with TRBJ2-1, with TRBD2 identical over 9 bases. This CDR3 contains 15 residues. V shed 4 bases and J 5 bases; nucleotides not matched to a gene: 6. Germline assignment: CDR1 LGHDT and CDR2 YNNKEL (reference sequence). Here the CDR3 reads CASSLGLANHNEQFF. The CDR3 nucleotides read TGTGCCAGCAGCCTCGGACTAGCGAACCACAATGAGCAGTTCTTC.

The chain has TRBV28 and TRBJ2-3, with TRBD2 matching over 7 bases. CDR1 MDHEN and CDR2 SYDVKM come from the germline V gene. Trimming cost V 2 bases and J 5 bases; bases outside gene matches: 10. The CDR3 is made up of 16 amino acids. The CDR3 loop is CASSLNPQGGRDTQYF. The CDR3 DNA reads TGTGCCAGCAGTTTAAATCCCCAGGGAGGGCGAGATACGCAGTATTTT. Full variable domain (remainder filled in from reference TRBV28 and TRBJ2-3): DVKVTQSSRYLVKRTGEKVFLECVQDMDHENMFWYRQDPGLGLRLIYFSYDVKMKEKGDIPEGYSVSREKKERFSLILESASTNQTSMYLCASSLNPQGGRDTQYFGPGTRLTVL.